The entry below describes one TCR beta chain. Its antigen is unknown. Amplified TCR beta CDR3 regions were obtained using RNA transcripts as template. RT-PCR in the first round used HTBI primers; a second-round multiplex PCR followed. From the multiplex PCR reads, TCRdb called clonotypes with MiXCR, one entry per CDR3 protein. The table includes 600,000 to 700,000 distinct CDR3 sequences, 35% to 50% detected once. The sample is drawn from a study of Graves' ophthalmopathy and Graves' hyperthyroidism. J was trimmed by 4 bases and V by 5 bases; bases with no gene match: 6. The CDR3 length is 14 residues. Per the germline V gene, CDR1 is SGHVS and CDR2 is FQNEAQ. General study results and limits: The study's model predicted ophthalmopathy progression at 70% to 71% sensitivity and 72.22% specificity. For separating ophthalmopathy from stable hyperthyroidism, a 13-signature model gave 87.88% sensitivity and roughly 79% specificity.

Active ophthalmopathy (CAS at least 3, NOSPECS at least 4), lasting under 3 months. PBMCs had their origin in fresh peripheral blood (about 10 ml). This sequence joins TRBV7-8 and TRBJ2-7; 9 positions match TRBD1. Input material: peripheral blood. This receptor was taken from an adult man with Graves' ophthalmopathy. Here the CDR3 reads CASSQQGARYEQYV. The CDR3 DNA reads as TGTGCCAGCAGCCAACAGGGGGCGCGGTACGAGCAGTACGTC.